The 30 T cell receptor beta chains reported below all come from one sample, sequenced in a study of T cells after posttransplantation cyclophosphamide. Profiled with immunoSEQ multiplex PCR; TCRdb holds only in-frame clones, not every one. Singletons are absent from the sample, which has fewer than 13,000 clones. Treatment was busulfan-fludarabine conditioning, a marrow graft, and cyclophosphamide on days +3 and +4. The source material was PBMCs, sampled after allogeneic stem cell transplant with posttransplant cyclophosphamide. The receptors shown here come from a female patient aged 35-55 years who received an allogeneic stem cell transplant from a related donor, was CMV-positive, and had no GVHD. The graft donor may be the source of some T cells.

This clone counts as medium-sized. The chain carries TRBV15 and TRBJ2-6, with a weak D call TRBD2 (5 bases). Trimming cost V 1 base and J 0 bases, with 10 bases left between them. The CDR3 spans 17 residues. Germline CDR1 LNHNV, CDR2 YYDKDF (reference sequence). The CDR3 nucleotides read TGTGCCACCAGCAGAGGGACCGGGAACTCTGGGGCCAACGTCCTGACTTTC. Encoded protein: CATSRGTGNSGANVLTF.

This clone was seen ten or more times. This rearrangement joins TRBV5-1 to TRBJ2-1, with 14 bases that match TRBD2. The V and J ends lost 4 bases and 0 bases, in that order; junction bases with no gene match: 9. This CDR3 region has 19 residues. Germline V gene data show CDR1 as SGHRS and CDR2 as YFSETQ. CDR3 sequence reads: CASSRGLAGALLSYNEQFF. The CDR3 DNA sequence: TGCGCCAGCAGCAGGGGACTAGCGGGGGCCTTACTCTCCTACAATGAGCAGTTCTTC.

This clone came up many times. V is TRBV27 and J is TRBJ1-5; D uncertain. V dropped 3 bases and J dropped 5 bases, with 11 bases sitting between them. Germline CDR1 is MNHEY and CDR2 is SMNVEV (reference sequence). CDR3 size: 14 residues. CDR3 in DNA: TGTGCCAGCAGTTTCAACCAAGGAGATCAGCCCCAGCATTTT. Translation: CASSFNQGDQPQHF.

The table lists this clone with many counts. The gene calls are TRBV7-6 and TRBJ1-3; D unclear. This CDR3 comprises 15 residues. V lost 1 base and J 4 bases, leaving 11 bases between the germline ends. Germline loops: CDR1 SGHVS, CDR2 FNYEAQ. CDR3 DNA sequence: TGTGCCAGCAGCTTAGGGTACGGGAGAGGAAACACCATATATTTT. It is translated as CASSLGYGRGNTIYF. Drawing the rest from reference TRBV7-6 and TRBJ1-3, the complete variable domain is GAGVSQSPRYKVTKRGQDVALRCDPISGHVSLYWYRQALGQGPEFLTYFNYEAQQDKSGLPNDRFSAERPEGSISTLTIQRTEQRDSAMYRCASSLGYGRGNTIYFGEGSWLTVV.

This clone was counted a few times. This may be a read error, as it is one base from a much larger clone. The identical CDR3 is also encoded by other nucleotide sequences in the sample. The V and J genes are TRBV12-5 and TRBJ2-1, with 10 nucleotides matching TRBD1. CDR1 and CDR2 from the germline V gene are LGHNT and FRNRAP. The trim removed 3 bases at V and 6 bases at J, leaving 11 bases unmatched. CDR3 length: 17 residues. CDR3 in DNA: TGTGCTAGTGGTTTAGTCCTGGACAGGGGGAGGGTCAATGAGCAGTTCTTC. It yields the protein CASGLVLDRGRVNEQFF.

This rearrangement joins TRBV6-1 to TRBJ1-5, with a possible D match to TRBD1 (6 bases). The V and J ends lost 5 bases and 4 bases respectively, with 12 bases between them. Germline V gives CDR1 MNHNS, CDR2 SASEGT. This CDR3 comprises 14 residues. For the CDR3, the DNA is TGTGCCAGCAGTTGGGGGGGGGCGAATCAGCCCCAGCATTTT. Translation: CASSWGGANQPQHF.

This clone was detected ten times or more. The chain employs TRBV19 and TRBJ2-1; TRBD1 is a possible D gene (6 bases). This CDR3 contains 16 residues. Per the germline V gene, CDR1 is LNHDA and CDR2 is SQIVND (reference sequence). V was pared by 6 bases and J by 0 bases, with 15 bases between. CDR3: CASRTDRWTSYNEQFF. The CDR3 DNA is TGTGCCAGTAGGACCGACAGGTGGACCTCCTACAATGAGCAGTTCTTC.

This clone was seen at least ten times. The rearrangement links TRBV19 to TRBJ1-2; D remains unclear. This CDR3 has 12 amino acids. CDR1 is LNHDA and CDR2 is SQIVND in the germline V gene (reference sequence). The V end was cut by 3 bases, the J end by 5 bases, with 7 bases between. Here the CDR3 DNA reads TGTGCCAGTAGTATTGGGCAGTATGGCTACACCTTC. As protein: CASSIGQYGYTF.

This clone was counted ten times or more. V and J are TRBV7-9 and TRBJ1-1; D remains ambiguous. In germline, CDR1 is SEHNR, CDR2 FQNEAQ (reference sequence). V lost 3 bases, J lost 8 bases, and 16 bases lay in between. This CDR3 region has 14 residues. The CDR3, as DNA: TGTGCCAGCAGCTTCCCGGGTGAGGGTCCCGAAGCTTTCTTT. Protein sequence: CASSFPGEGPEAFF.

This clone has at least ten counts. The DNA for the CDR3 is TGCGCCAGCAGCCAAGGGGGGGGGCGGGGGCGCAATCAGCCCCAGCATTTT. This encodes CASSQGGGRGRNQPQHF. The chain is built from TRBV4-1 and TRBJ1-5, with D possibly TRBD1 on 6 matching bases. The CDR3 loop spans 17 amino acids. Germline CDR1 is MGHRA and CDR2 is YSYEKL. Trimming stripped 1 base from V and 2 bases from J, with 15 bases between.

Turning to this clone: An end of the junction differs from the germline gene, which may be a read error. This sequence joins TRBV6-1 and TRBJ2-2, with 7 bases matching TRBD1. CDR1 is MNHNS, CDR2 SASEGT, per germline. The CDR3 extends over 16 amino acids. The chain's CDR3 is CAISEEAGGYLGELFF. As DNA, the CDR3 is TGTGCCATCAGTGAGGAAGCAGGGGGATATTTAGGGGAGCTGTTTTTT.

This clone was seen repeatedly, ten times or more. The V and J genes are TRBV30 and TRBJ1-2; 7 positions match TRBD1. The CDR3 covers 16 residues. The V gene's germline CDR1 is GTSNPN and CDR2 SVGIG (reference sequence). Trimming took 3 bases from V and 3 from J; bases not matched to a gene: 13. The CDR3 DNA reads TGTGCCTGGAGCTACCGGGGAAAGACAGGGTACTATGGCTACACCTTC. This encodes CAWSYRGKTGYYGYTF.

Many counts were recorded for this clone. This chain uses TRBV6-5 with TRBJ2-3, with TRBD2 matching over 8 bases. The CDR3 consists of 15 residues. V was clipped by 0 bases and J by 9 bases; unmatched bases: 8. Per germline, CDR1 MNHEY and CDR2 SVGAGI. The CDR3 nucleotides are TGTGCCAGCAGTTACTCCCCCGGGACTAGTGGGACGCAGTATTTT. It codes for CASSYSPGTSGTQYF.

Ten or more counts support this clone. The chain uses TRBV6-6 and TRBJ2-7, with TRBD1 as a possible D gene (6 bases). Trimming stripped 6 bases from V and 6 bases from J, with 12 bases between. The V gene's germline CDR1 is MNHNY and CDR2 SVGAGI (reference sequence). The CDR3 contains 12 residues. The DNA for the CDR3 is TGTGCCAGCAGCAGAGGGGGTGGCGAGCAGTACTTC. Amino acids: CASSRGGGEQYF.

This clone came up many times. The V gene is TRBV19, the J gene TRBJ2-1; 9 positions agree with TRBD2. V shed 7 bases and J 3 bases; nucleotides not matched to a gene: 10. The CDR3 totals 16 residues. Germline V lookup: CDR1 LNHDA, CDR2 SQIVND (reference sequence). The chain's CDR3 is CASTPRAGGLYNEQFF. The CDR3 DNA follows: TGTGCCAGTACCCCTCGGGCGGGGGGGCTCTACAATGAGCAGTTCTTC.

This clone was counted at least ten times. The J gene is TRBJ1-4, the V gene TRBV11-2, with D perhaps matching TRBD1 (6 bases). Germline CDR1 SGHAT, CDR2 FQNNGV. This CDR3 is 15 amino acids long. The V gene lost 2 bases and the J gene lost 7 bases, with 14 bases spanning the gap. CDR3 in DNA: TGTGCCAGCAGCTTATCCCTTGGACAGTTTGAAAAACTGTTTTTT. This gives the protein CASSLSLGQFEKLFF.

This clone has ten or more counts. The chain recombines TRBV6-6 with TRBJ2-3; D may be TRBD1 (5 bases). This CDR3 contains 15 residues. Germline CDR1 MNHNY, CDR2 SVGAGI (reference sequence). The ends were cut back, 0 bases at V and 4 bases at J, with 11 bases in the middle. In DNA form, the CDR3 reads TGTGCCAGCAGTTACTCGCGCAGGGTCGCAGATACGCAGTATTTT. It specifies CASSYSRRVADTQYF.

This clone showed up many times. V is TRBV19 and J is TRBJ1-2, with D perhaps matching TRBD1 (6 bases). V shed 5 bases and J shed 4 bases, with 14 bases lying between them. The germline V gene has CDR1 LNHDA and CDR2 SQIVND (reference sequence). The CDR3 sequence is 14 residues long. CDR3 coding DNA: TGTGCCAGTAGTCCGGCAGGGGCCTTCTATGGCTACACCTTC. This codes for CASSPAGAFYGYTF.

This clone showed up many times. This rearrangement joins TRBV7-8 to TRBJ2-2, with 14 bases lining up with TRBD2. With V trimmed by 5 bases and J by 6 bases, 5 bases remained unmatched. The CDR3 spans 16 residues. Per the germline V gene, CDR1 is SGHVS and CDR2 is FQNEAQ. DNA of the CDR3: TGTGCCAGCAGCCACGGGACTAGCGGGAGATCCGGGGAGCTGTTTTTT. Protein sequence: CASSHGTSGRSGELFF.

This clone was observed many times. The gene calls are TRBV19 and TRBJ2-1; TRBD2 matches at 8 bases. The CDR3 is made up of 15 amino acids. With V trimmed by 3 bases and J by 4 bases, 5 bases remained unmatched. The V gene's germline CDR1 is LNHDA and CDR2 SQIVND (reference sequence). The CDR3 DNA is TGTGCCAGTAGTATCGGCGGGAGGCCATACAATGAGCAGTTCTTC. Translating it yields CASSIGGRPYNEQFF.

This clone has a count of ten or more. This sequence joins TRBV11-2 and TRBJ2-2; 15 nucleotides line up with TRBD2. Per the germline V gene, CDR1 is SGHAT and CDR2 is FQNNGV. The CDR3 sequence is 19 residues long. V lost 4 bases to trimming and J lost 1 base; unmatched junction nucleotides: 7. The CDR3, as DNA: TGTGCCAGCAGCTCGGTCCCGGGACTAGCGGGGGGGAACACCGGGGAGCTGTTTTTT. Its translation is CASSSVPGLAGGNTGELFF.

This clone was seen repeatedly, ten times or more. This chain links TRBV7-9 with TRBJ2-7; D might be TRBD2 (6 bases). Germline CDR1 reads SEHNR; CDR2 reads FQNEAQ (reference sequence). This CDR3 spans 16 amino acids. V lost 1 base to trimming and J lost 7 bases, with 20 bases between them. The DNA for the CDR3 is TGTGCCAGCAGCTTAGGGGGAGCGGGCGTTGGGGAGGAGCAGTACTTC. Amino acids: CASSLGGAGVGEEQYF.

In its sample, this clone was seen many times. J is TRBJ2-1 and V is TRBV4-1; 7 bases align to TRBD2. This CDR3 has 17 residues. V was clipped by 4 bases and J by 5 bases; unmatched bases: 14. CDR1 MGHRA and CDR2 YSYEKL come from the germline V gene. CDR3 nucleotide sequence: TGCGCCAGCAGCCGCTCAACGGGGCTAGCGGCAAACAATGAGCAGTTCTTC. It codes for CASSRSTGLAANNEQFF.

This chain uses TRBV29-1 with TRBJ2-3; TRBD2 is a possible D gene (6 bases). This CDR3 comprises 14 residues. Between the trimmed V and J ends, which lost 4 bases and 0 bases, there was a span of 11 bases. The germline gives CDR1 SQVTM, CDR2 ANQGSEA. Here the CDR3 DNA reads TGCAGCGTTGGCATAGCGGCTAGCACAGATACGCAGTATTTT. Residues: CSVGIAASTDTQYF.

In this sample, this clone turned up many times. The chain uses TRBV29-1 and TRBJ2-1, with 10 bases that match TRBD1. The CDR3 spans 15 residues. V lost 1 base to trimming and J lost 8 bases; unmatched junction nucleotides: 8. Germline V lookup: CDR1 SQVTM, CDR2 ANQGSEA. Written as DNA, the CDR3 is TGCAGCGTTGAAGGGTGGGACAGGGGAGAGTATGAGCAGTTCTTC. It codes for CSVEGWDRGEYEQFF.

This clone has only a few counts. This could be a read error, since a much larger clone is one nucleotide away. The CDR3 protein is CASSFGSGDTIYF. The CDR3 nucleotides are TGTGCCAGCAGTTTCGGCTCTGGAGACACCATATATTTT. The chain combines TRBV6-5 with TRBJ1-3; D is unresolved. The CDR3 has 13 residues. Germline V gives CDR1 MNHEY, CDR2 SVGAGI.

This clone was recorded many times. The V call is TRBV10-2, the J call TRBJ1-3; no definite D call. This CDR3 region has 15 residues. Trimming removed 1 base from V and 7 bases from J, with 14 bases in between. Looked up from germline, CDR1 is WSHSY and CDR2 is SAAADI. CDR3 DNA sequence: TGCGCCAGCAGTGAGTGGCAGGCCCAAGTCAACACCATATATTTT. This gives the protein CASSEWQAQVNTIYF.

This clone was picked up many times. J is TRBJ2-3 and V is TRBV6-1, with D perhaps TRBD1 (6 bases). V was trimmed by 7 bases and J by 2 bases, leaving 13 bases between them. Germline V CDR1 and CDR2: MNHNS, SASEGT. This CDR3 is 14 amino acids long. The CDR3 loop reads CASTPGDTTDTQYF. CDR3 nucleotides: TGTGCCAGCACCCCCGGGGACACCACAGATACGCAGTATTTT.

The sample holds a few counts of this clone. This chain uses TRBV6-5 with TRBJ1-2, with 8 nucleotides matching TRBD1. The CDR3 extends over 12 amino acids. Germline CDR1 and CDR2: MNHEY and SVGAGI. The V and J ends lost 7 bases and 5 bases, in that order; junction bases with no gene match: 3. This CDR3 reads CASNRGYYGYTF. For the CDR3, the DNA is TGTGCCAGCAACAGGGGGTATTATGGCTACACCTTC.

Many counts were recorded for this clone. The chain is built from TRBV25-1 and TRBJ1-4; D is unclear. The CDR3 sequence is 14 residues long. CDR1 is MGHDK, CDR2 SYGVNS, per germline. V was shortened by 2 bases and J by 5 bases, with 9 bases between the two germline ends. The CDR3, as DNA: TGTGCCAGCAGTGAACCCAGAGGGAATGAAAAACTGTTTTTT. Protein product: CASSEPRGNEKLFF.